These 7 T cell receptor beta chains came from one sample sequenced in a study of blood T cell repertoires in COVID-19. Using immunoSEQ multiplex PCR, the repertoire was profiled, and TCRdb retains in-frame clones only, with some absent. The sample has over 100,000 clones; 88% are singletons. Sequencing input: peripheral blood. The receptors shown here come from a middle-aged man with acute or convalescent COVID-19.

This clone was observed a single time. The junction departs from germline at one end; a sequencing error may be responsible. The chain uses TRBV28 and TRBJ1-6, with no clear D. The CDR3 covers 15 residues. Germline V gene lookup returns CDR1 MDHEN and CDR2 SYDVKM. The CDR3 is CAGSFSTTVNSPLHF. CDR3 nucleotide sequence: TGTGCCGGCAGTTTTTCTACCACTGTGAATTCACCCCTCCACTTT.

This clone was observed a few times. This chain joins TRBV5-1 and TRBJ2-1; D unresolved. The V end was cut by 0 bases, the J end by 10 bases, with 11 bases between. The germline CDR1 and CDR2 sequences are SGHRS and YFSETQ. The CDR3 extends over 13 amino acids. Here the CDR3 reads CASSLASRREQFF. CDR3 nucleotides: TGCGCCAGCAGCTTGGCATCCCGCAGGGAGCAGTTCTTC.

The chain recombines TRBV28 with TRBJ2-2, with 7 bases identical to TRBD2. V gave up 7 bases and J gave up 7 bases; unmatched junction bases: 18. The length of the CDR3 is 17 residues. Looked up from germline, CDR1 is MDHEN and CDR2 is SYDVKM. CDR3 residues: CASIPYDGGGPGGELFF. DNA of the CDR3: TGTGCCAGCATCCCTTATGATGGGGGAGGGCCCGGCGGGGAGCTGTTTTTT.

The chain carries TRBV19 and TRBJ1-1; the D gene is possibly TRBD1 (5 bases). Germline loops: CDR1 LNHDA, CDR2 SQIVND (reference sequence). This CDR3 comprises 14 residues. V was cut by 5 bases and J by 1 base, with 11 bases left in between. The CDR3 region has the DNA TGTGCCAGTAGTGCGGGACCTAGGAACACTGAAGCTTTCTTT. It encodes CASSAGPRNTEAFF.

This clone was counted once. The rearrangement uses TRBV6-5 and TRBJ2-7; 10 bases fit TRBD2. The CDR3 runs 13 residues. V lost 6 bases, J lost 6 bases, and 5 bases stayed unmatched. Germline CDR1 reads MNHEY; CDR2 reads SVGAGI. CDR3 region: CASRTGLASEQYF. The CDR3 DNA reads TGTGCCAGCAGAACGGGACTAGCGAGCGAGCAGTACTTC.

This clone has only one observation. The chain carries TRBV18 and TRBJ2-2; TRBD2 matches 10 bases. CDR1 and CDR2 from the germline V gene are KGHSH and LQKENI. The CDR3 extends over 16 amino acids. After removal of 6 bases from V and 4 bases from J, the junction contained 8 bases not matched to a gene. The CDR3 bases are TGTGCCAGCTCCCCCCAGAGGACTAGCGGCACCGGGGAGCTGTTTTTT. It translates to CASSPQRTSGTGELFF.

For the CDR3, the DNA is TGTGCCAGCAGTCCCCAATTGGGCCGGACAGTGGGCTCTGGAAACACCATATATTTT. Protein: CASSPQLGRTVGSGNTIYF. The V call is TRBV6-6, the J call TRBJ1-3; D might be TRBD1 (6 bases). Per germline, CDR1 MNHNY and CDR2 SVGAGI (reference sequence). V dropped 5 bases and J dropped 0 bases, with 23 bases sitting between them. The length of the CDR3 is 19 residues.